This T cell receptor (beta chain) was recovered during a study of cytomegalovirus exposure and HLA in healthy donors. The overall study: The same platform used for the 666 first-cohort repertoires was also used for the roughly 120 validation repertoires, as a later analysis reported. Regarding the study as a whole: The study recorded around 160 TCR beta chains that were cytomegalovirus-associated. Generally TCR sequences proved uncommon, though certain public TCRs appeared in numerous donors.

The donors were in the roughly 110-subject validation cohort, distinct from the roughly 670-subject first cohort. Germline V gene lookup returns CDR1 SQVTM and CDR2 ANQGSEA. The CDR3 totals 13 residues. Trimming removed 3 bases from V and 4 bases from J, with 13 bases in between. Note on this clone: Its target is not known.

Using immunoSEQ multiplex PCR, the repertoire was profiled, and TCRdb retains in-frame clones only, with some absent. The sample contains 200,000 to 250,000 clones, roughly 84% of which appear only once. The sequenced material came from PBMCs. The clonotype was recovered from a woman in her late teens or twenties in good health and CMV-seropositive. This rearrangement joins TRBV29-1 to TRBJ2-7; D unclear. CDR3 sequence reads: CSVEAGFSYEQYF. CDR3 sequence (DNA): TGCAGCGTTGAGGCCGGGTTCTCATACGAGCAGTACTTC.